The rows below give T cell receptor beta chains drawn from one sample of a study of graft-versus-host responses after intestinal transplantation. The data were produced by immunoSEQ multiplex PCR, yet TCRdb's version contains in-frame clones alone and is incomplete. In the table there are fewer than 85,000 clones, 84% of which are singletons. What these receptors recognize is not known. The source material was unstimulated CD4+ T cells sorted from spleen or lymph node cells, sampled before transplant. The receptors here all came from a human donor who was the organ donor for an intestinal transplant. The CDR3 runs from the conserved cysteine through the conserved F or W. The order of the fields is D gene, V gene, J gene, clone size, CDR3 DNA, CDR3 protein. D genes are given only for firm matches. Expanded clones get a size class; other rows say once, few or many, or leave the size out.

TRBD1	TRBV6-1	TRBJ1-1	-	TGTGCCAGCAGTAGTACAGGGGGCAAAACTGAAGCTTTCTTT	CASSSTGGKTEAFF
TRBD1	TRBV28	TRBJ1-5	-	TGTGCCAGCAGATACGGGACAGCAAGCGTGGTTCAGCCCCAGCATTTT	CASRYGTASVVQPQHF
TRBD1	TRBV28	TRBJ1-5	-	TGTGCCAGCAGTTCTGGCCGTGGGACAGGGGCCCATCAGCCCCAGCATTTT	CASSSGRGTGAHQPQHF
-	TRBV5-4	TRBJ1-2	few	TGTGCCAGCAGGCCTCGGGGCGGGGGAGGCTACACCTTC	CASRPRGGGGYTF
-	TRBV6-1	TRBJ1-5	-	TGTGCCAGCAGTTTCACCCAGGATAGCAATCAGCCCCAGCATTTT	CASSFTQDSNQPQHF
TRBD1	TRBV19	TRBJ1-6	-	TGTGCCAGTAGCGCGGGACAGTATAATTCACCCCTCCACTTT	CASSAGQYNSPLHF
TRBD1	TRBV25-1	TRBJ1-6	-	TGTGCCAGCAGTCCCAACTTGGGACAGGGGTCACCCCTCCACTTT	CASSPNLGQGSPLHF
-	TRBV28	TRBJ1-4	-	TGTGCCAGCAGTTTATCCGGCAGGGAAAAACTGTTTTTT	CASSLSGREKLFF
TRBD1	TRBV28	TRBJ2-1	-	TGTGCCAGCAGGCCCGGGACAGGTTTCAATGAGCAGTTCTTC	CASRPGTGFNEQFF
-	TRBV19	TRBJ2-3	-	TGTGCCAGTAGAACAACTAGCTTCGCGGATACGCAGTATTTT	CASRTTSFADTQYF
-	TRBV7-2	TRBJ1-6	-	TGTGCCAGCAGCTTAATCAGTCGTGAAACCAGGCTCCACTTT	CASSLISRETRLHF
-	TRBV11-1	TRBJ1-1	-	TGTGCCAGCAGCCCCGCAAGGTATGACAGGCCGGCTTTCTTT	CASSPARYDRPAFF
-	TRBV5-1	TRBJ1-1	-	TGCGCCAGCAGCTTGGTAGGAGGGAACACTGAAGCTTTCTTT	CASSLVGGNTEAFF
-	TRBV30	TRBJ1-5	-	TGTGCCTGGAGTGAAGGCAGGGGCAATCAGCCCCAGCATTTT	CAWSEGRGNQPQHF
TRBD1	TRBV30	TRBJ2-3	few	TGTGCCGGGACAGGGGTGAAAGATACGCAGTATTTT	CAGTGVKDTQYF
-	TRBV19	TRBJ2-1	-	TGTGCCAGTAGTATGGGCACTTACAATGAGCAGTTCTTC	CASSMGTYNEQFF
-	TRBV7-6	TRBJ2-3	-	TGTGCCAGCAGCTTAGCTTTAGCAGATACGCAGTATTTT	CASSLALADTQYF
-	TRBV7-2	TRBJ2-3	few	TGTGCCAGCAGCCGGGACTCAAAAGATACGCAGTATTTT	CASSRDSKDTQYF
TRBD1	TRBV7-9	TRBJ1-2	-	TGTGCCAGCAGCCCCCGGGACAGAGTCTATGGCTACACCTTC	CASSPRDRVYGYTF
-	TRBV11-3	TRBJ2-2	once	TGTGCCAGCAGCTTCCGGGGAACCGGGGAGCTGTTTTTT	CASSFRGTGELFF
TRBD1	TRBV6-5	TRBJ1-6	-	TGTGCCAGCAGAACCGGGACAGCGAATTCACCCCTCCACTTT	CASRTGTANSPLHF
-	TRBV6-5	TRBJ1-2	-	TGTGCCAGCAGGGGCCGGACAGCTTACTATGGCTACACCTTC	CASRGRTAYYGYTF
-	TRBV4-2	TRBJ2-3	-	TGTGCCAGCAGCCAAACACGCTCGGGGTCCTCCCCCACAGATACGCAGTATTTT	CASSQTRSGSSPTDTQYF
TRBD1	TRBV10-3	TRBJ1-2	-	TGTGCCATCAGTCCGACAGGGGCAGGTTCCTATGGCTACACCTTC	CAISPTGAGSYGYTF
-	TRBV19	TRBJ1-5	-	TGTGCCAGTAGTGCGCGGGGGAGGCAGCCCCAGCATTTT	CASSARGRQPQHF
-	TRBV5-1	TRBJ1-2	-	TGCGCCAGCAGCCACGGATTATCGGGGGATGGCTACACCTTC	CASSHGLSGDGYTF
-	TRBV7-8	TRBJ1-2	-	TGTGCCAGCAAGCGACTACAACAGACCTATGGCTACACCTTC	CASKRLQQTYGYTF
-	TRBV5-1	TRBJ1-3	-	TGCGCCAGCAGCTTGGGGGCAGGCTCCGGCTCTGGAAACACCATATATTTT	CASSLGAGSGSGNTIYF
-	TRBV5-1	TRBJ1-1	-	TGCGCCAGCAGCTCCCGACTGAGTAACACTGAAGCTTTCTTT	CASSSRLSNTEAFF
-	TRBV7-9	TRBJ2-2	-	TGTGCCAGCAGCCCCGAGAGACAGAACACCGGGGAGCTGTTTTTT	CASSPERQNTGELFF
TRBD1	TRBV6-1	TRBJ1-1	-	TGTGCCAGCAGTTCAAGCAGGGGGGTAGGCACTGAAGCTTTCTTT	CASSSSRGVGTEAFF
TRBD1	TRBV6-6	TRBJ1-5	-	TGTGCCAGCAGTTACGCCCAGGGGGCGGCTTCGCCCCAGCATTTT	CASSYAQGAASPQHF
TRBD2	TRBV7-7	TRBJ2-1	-	TGTGCTAGCAGCGCCACAGCGGGGGGCCCGGGTGAGCAGTTCTTC	CASSATAGGPGEQFF
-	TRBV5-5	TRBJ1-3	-	TGTGCCAGCAGCGGCCAGGGGAATCTACCTGGAAACACCATATATTTT	CASSGQGNLPGNTIYF
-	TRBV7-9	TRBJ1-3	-	TGTGCCAGCAGCCAAGATCGCGGGCGCTCTGGAAACACCATATATTTT	CASSQDRGRSGNTIYF
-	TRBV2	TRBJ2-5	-	TGTGCCAGCAGTGACGCGGGCATCACAGGGGAGACCCAGTACTTC	CASSDAGITGETQYF